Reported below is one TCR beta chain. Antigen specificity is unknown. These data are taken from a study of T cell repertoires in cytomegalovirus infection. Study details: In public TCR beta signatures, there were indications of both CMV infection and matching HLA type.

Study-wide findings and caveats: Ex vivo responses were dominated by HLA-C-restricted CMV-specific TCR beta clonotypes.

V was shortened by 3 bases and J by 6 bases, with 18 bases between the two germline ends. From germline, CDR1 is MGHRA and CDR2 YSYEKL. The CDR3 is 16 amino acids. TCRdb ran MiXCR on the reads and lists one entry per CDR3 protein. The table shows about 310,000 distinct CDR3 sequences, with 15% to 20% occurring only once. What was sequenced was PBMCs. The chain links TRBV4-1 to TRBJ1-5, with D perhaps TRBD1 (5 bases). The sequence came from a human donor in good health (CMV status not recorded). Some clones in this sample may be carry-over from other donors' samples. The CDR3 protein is CASSHYYDSRSQPQHF. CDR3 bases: TGCGCCAGCAGCCATTATTACGACAGTAGGAGTCAGCCCCAGCATTTT.